One and the same sample provided the 17 T cell receptor beta chains below, sequenced in a study of OX40 agonist ivuxolimab in advanced cancers. Library prep was done by the immunoSEQ multiplex PCR assay. TCRdb mirrors the immuneACCESS table, restricted to in-frame sequences. Some clones are absent from its copies; in checked studies, under half trace to an unresolved V gene, and the reason for the others is unknown. The sample table lists around 67,000 clones, roughly 87% of them with a count of one. The ten largest make up 1.3% of the sample. The sample in question was CD4+ or CD8+ T cells sorted from blood, obtained in a trial of the OX40 agonist ivuxolimab. These receptors were obtained from an adult with an advanced solid tumor such as melanoma, head and neck, liver or kidney cancer.

V usage is TRBV29-1 and J usage is TRBJ2-7, with D possibly being TRBD1 or TRBD2 (6 bases each). Germline V gene lookup returns CDR1 SQVTM and CDR2 ANQGSEA. The length of the CDR3 is 12 residues. Trimming stripped 3 bases from V and 3 bases from J, with 9 bases between. CDR3 protein: CSVDGGGYEQYF. In nucleotides, the CDR3 is TGCAGCGTTGATGGAGGGGGCTACGAGCAGTACTTC.

The chain employs TRBV7-2 and TRBJ1-2; D unclear. Trimming took off 7 bases at V and 13 bases at J, with 25 bases between the two ends. CDR1 and CDR2 from the germline V gene are SGHTA and FQGNSA. CDR3 size: 14 residues. The CDR3 DNA is TGTGCCAGCACCCTCCGAGTCCAGGTTCCAACTCCCACCTTC. Protein product: CASTLRVQVPTPTF.

The gene calls are TRBV7-9 and TRBJ2-3; possibly TRBD1 for D (5 bases). The CDR3 loop spans 15 amino acids. The V gene's germline CDR1 is SEHNR and CDR2 FQNEAQ (reference sequence). V gave up 3 bases and J gave up 1 base, with 11 bases separating them. The CDR3, as DNA: TGTGCCAGCAGCTTTAAATTAGGGGGCACAGATACGCAGTATTTT. Translated, it gives CASSFKLGGTDTQYF.

This sequence joins TRBV4-3 and TRBJ1-3, with D hard to call. Trimming removed 3 bases from V and 2 bases from J, with 11 bases in between. The CDR3 contains 15 residues. Germline values: CDR1 LGHNA, CDR2 YSLEER. The chain's CDR3 is CASSHRTSPGNTIYF. The CDR3 bases are TGCGCCAGCAGCCATCGTACAAGCCCTGGAAACACCATATATTTT.

The chain has TRBV29-1 and TRBJ2-1; D perhaps matches TRBD1 (5 bases). Trimming left V 3 bases short and J 8 bases short, with 14 bases between. The length of the CDR3 is 13 residues. The germline CDR1 and CDR2 sequences are SQVTM and ANQGSEA. The CDR3 bases are TGCAGCGTTGAGGGGCAGGGTGGCCATGAGCAGTTCTTC. This gives the protein CSVEGQGGHEQFF.

The V and J genes are TRBV13 and TRBJ2-3; TRBD2 matches at 8 bases. J gave up 2 bases and V 3 bases, and 7 bases lay outside the gene matches. CDR3 length equals 16 residues. Germline V lookup: CDR1 PRHDT, CDR2 FYEKMQ (reference sequence). Here the CDR3 DNA reads TGTGCCAGCAGCTTTAAGACGGGAGGGCCCACAGATACGCAGTATTTT. It codes for CASSFKTGGPTDTQYF.

The CDR3 loop reads CASSLGGEVFLGQYF. The CDR3 DNA sequence: TGCGCCAGCAGCTTGGGCGGGGAGGTGTTCCTCGGGCAGTACTTC. The chain combines TRBV5-1 with TRBJ2-7; D might be TRBD2 (6 bases). V was clipped by 0 bases and J by 9 bases, with 19 bases between them. Germline V gene lookup returns CDR1 SGHRS and CDR2 YFSETQ. The CDR3 totals 15 residues.

This chain links TRBV27 with TRBJ2-7; D remains unclear. The CDR3 sequence is 15 residues long. V was shortened by 2 bases and J by 0 bases, with 11 bases between the two germline ends. Germline V gene data show CDR1 as MNHEY and CDR2 as SMNVEV (reference sequence). CDR3 DNA sequence: TGTGCCAGCAGTTTAAGCTACCTACTCTCCTACGAGCAGTACTTC. Translated, it gives CASSLSYLLSYEQYF.

Comments on this clone: Mismatch with germline at one junction end may stem from a read error. The CDR3, as DNA: TGTGCCAGCAGCTTGTTGGGAGACTATAATTCACCCCTCCACTTT. Its translation is CASSLLGDYNSPLHF. The chain has TRBV5-1 and TRBJ1-6, with D hard to call. Germline CDR1 is SGHRS and CDR2 is YFSETQ. There are 15 residues in the CDR3.

The genes are TRBV4-1 and TRBJ1-3, with D perhaps TRBD1 (5 bases). Germline CDR1 is MGHRA and CDR2 is YSYEKL. V was shortened by 1 base and J by 1 base, with 14 bases between the two germline ends. CDR3 length: 17 amino acids. The CDR3 region is CASSQVGGVRSGNTIYF. CDR3 in DNA: TGCGCCAGCAGCCAAGTGGGGGGGGTAAGATCTGGAAACACCATATATTTT.

J is TRBJ1-5 and V is TRBV7-2, with unresolved D. The CDR3 is 14 amino acids. V dropped 5 bases and J dropped 4 bases, with 12 bases sitting between them. Germline CDR1 SGHTA, CDR2 FQGNSA. CDR3: CASSPGLLNQPQHF. The CDR3, as DNA: TGTGCCAGCAGCCCCGGCCTACTGAATCAGCCCCAGCATTTT. Combining the CDR3 with reference TRBV7-2 and TRBJ1-5 gives the whole variable domain GAGVSQSPSNKVTEKGKDVELRCDPISGHTALYWYRQSLGQGLEFLIYFQGNSAPDKSGLPSDRFSAERTGGSVSTLTIQRTQQEDSAVYLCASSPGLLNQPQHFGDGTRLSIL.

The chain couples TRBV28 to TRBJ2-6, with D possibly matching TRBD1 (5 bases). Deletions cut 2 bases from V and 2 bases from J, with 13 bases between. CDR3 length: 17 residues. Germline V gene data show CDR1 as MDHEN and CDR2 as SYDVKM. Here the CDR3 reads CASSLVLPRAGANVLTF. The CDR3 DNA reads as TGTGCCAGCAGTTTAGTCCTGCCCAGGGCTGGGGCCAACGTCCTGACTTTC.

The chain combines TRBV29-1 with TRBJ1-2; D not certain. Trimming left V 2 bases short and J 7 bases short, with 8 bases between. Germline V gene data show CDR1 as SQVTM and CDR2 as ANQGSEA. The CDR3 has 11 residues. Written as DNA, the CDR3 is TGCAGCGTTGAAACCGGGATTGGCTACACCTTC. The encoded protein is CSVETGIGYTF.

This chain connects TRBV18 to TRBJ1-1, with D possibly matching TRBD1 (6 bases). Germline V gives CDR1 KGHSH, CDR2 LQKENI. V was pared by 4 bases and J by 3 bases, with 15 bases between. The CDR3 loop spans 15 amino acids. CDR3 loop: CASSRARGAYTEAFF. CDR3 DNA: TGTGCCAGCTCACGTGCCCGGGGGGCGTACACTGAAGCTTTCTTT.

V and J are TRBV5-1 and TRBJ1-6; D not resolved. V lost 0 bases and J lost 5, with 12 bases in between. From germline, CDR1 is SGHRS and CDR2 YFSETQ. The CDR3 runs 16 residues. The CDR3 bases are TGCGCCAGCAGCTTGGGGACTTCACTGGATAATTCACCCCTCCACTTT. This encodes CASSLGTSLDNSPLHF.

This clone appeared a single time. The chain carries TRBV28 and TRBJ2-7; 7 bases align to TRBD1. CDR1 and CDR2 (germline): MDHEN, SYDVKM. The CDR3 is 12 amino acids. Unmatched junction bases numbered 1, after V lost 5 bases and J lost 3 bases. The CDR3 spells CASSRQGYEQYF. In DNA, the CDR3 is TGTGCCAGCAGTCGACAGGGCTACGAGCAGTACTTC.

The chain employs TRBV30 and TRBJ1-1; 9 bases map to TRBD1. CDR3 length equals 15 residues. Germline assignment: CDR1 GTSNPN and CDR2 SVGIG (reference sequence). V was clipped by 0 bases and J by 0 bases; unmatched bases: 2. The CDR3 region has the DNA TGTGCCTGGAGTGTACGGGACAGGGTGAACACTGAAGCTTTCTTT. Protein: CAWSVRDRVNTEAFF.